The 21 T cell receptor beta chains below were found in one sample sequenced in a study of blood T cells in healthy people across ages. The authors ran a second PCR of roughly 7 to 11 cycles using a sample-barcoded 5' primer and a J-beta primer mix. TCRdb itself ran the 5' RACE reads through MiXCR, one entry per CDR3 protein. Among approximately 1,100,000 distinct CDR3 sequences listed, 45% were seen once. Specimen: blood. The receptors here all came from a woman in her sixties in good health.

This clonotype was counted a single time. The V call is TRBV6-5, the J call TRBJ2-7, with 8 bases identical to TRBD2. The V gene end was trimmed by 2 bases and the J gene end by 4 bases; junction bases not matched to a gene: 19. The germline V gene has CDR1 MNHEY and CDR2 SVGAGI. The CDR3 is 19 amino acids. The CDR3 DNA is TGTGCCAGCAGTTACATCCCACCCCACCCGACGGGAGGGTTTTACGAGCAGTACTTC. This encodes CASSYIPPHPTGGFYEQYF.

This clonotype was picked up a small number of times. The chain links TRBV29-1 to TRBJ2-1; 7 bases are shared with TRBD2. The CDR3 contains 12 residues. The V and J ends lost 4 bases and 6 bases, in that order; junction bases with no gene match: 3. CDR1 SQVTM and CDR2 ANQGSEA come from the germline V gene. CDR3 bases: TGCAGCGTTGTCGGACTAGGCAATGAGCAGTTCTTC. Translating it yields CSVVGLGNEQFF.

The CDR3 nucleotides read TGTGCCAGCAGCCTGAGCCGGGACAGGGGGAATACCGGGGAGCTGTTTTTT. As protein: CASSLSRDRGNTGELFF. The rearrangement uses TRBV7-3 and TRBJ2-2, with 11 bases fitting TRBD1. The germline gives CDR1 SGHTA, CDR2 FQGTGA. V shed 5 bases, J shed 5 bases, and the junction held 10 bases outside the gene matches. The CDR3 sequence is 17 residues long.

V gene TRBV10-3 combines with J gene TRBJ2-7, with TRBD2 matching 7 bases. Germline V gene sequence: CDR1 ENHRY, CDR2 SYGVKD. The CDR3 contains 13 residues. V lost 2 bases, J lost 5 bases, and 3 bases stayed unmatched. In DNA, the CDR3 is TGTGCCATCAGTGAGATCGGGACTAACGAGCAGTACTTC. Translation: CAISEIGTNEQYF.

The rearrangement joins TRBV10-1 to TRBJ2-5, with 8 positions matching TRBD2. Per germline, CDR1 WNHNN and CDR2 SYGVQD (reference sequence). The V and J ends lost 6 bases and 1 base, in that order; junction bases with no gene match: 4. The CDR3 length is 14 residues. The CDR3: CASRRAGAQETQYF. CDR3 nucleotides: TGCGCCAGCAGGAGAGCGGGAGCCCAAGAGACCCAGTACTTC.

The rearrangement links TRBV6-5 to TRBJ2-7; perhaps TRBD1 as D (6 bases). This CDR3 spans 15 amino acids. CDR1 and CDR2 (germline): MNHEY, SVGAGI. Trimming removed 5 bases from V and 2 bases from J, with 16 bases in between. The CDR3 region is CASSPRGIITYEQYF. CDR3 nucleotides: TGTGCCAGCAGTCCGAGGGGGATCATTACCTACGAGCAGTACTTC.

This clonotype was counted once. The chain has TRBV20-1 and TRBJ2-7; weak D call: TRBD2 (5 bases). V gave up 0 bases and J gave up 2 bases, with 14 bases separating them. The germline V gene has CDR1 DFQATT and CDR2 SNEGSKA (reference sequence). The length of the CDR3 is 15 residues. CDR3 sequence reads: CSARDGDSDPYEQYF. The CDR3 DNA sequence: TGCAGTGCTAGAGATGGGGATAGCGACCCCTACGAGCAGTACTTC.

Only one count was recorded for this clonotype. This rearrangement joins TRBV6-5 to TRBJ2-7; 10 nucleotides line up with TRBD1. J gave up 6 bases and V 6 bases, and 5 bases lay outside the gene matches. This CDR3 is built from 13 residues. Looked up from germline, CDR1 is MNHEY and CDR2 is SVGAGI. The CDR3 sequence is CASSRDRGTEQYF. In DNA form, the CDR3 reads TGTGCCAGCAGCCGGGACAGGGGTACCGAGCAGTACTTC.

There are many counts of this clonotype. The chain combines TRBV29-1 with TRBJ1-1; the D gene is possibly TRBD1 (6 bases). The germline CDR1 and CDR2 sequences are SQVTM and ANQGSEA. V was cut by 3 bases and J by 5 bases, with 13 bases left in between. The CDR3 extends over 13 amino acids. CDR3 in DNA: TGCAGCGTTGACGGACAGAAGTCGACTGAAGCTTTCTTT. Protein product: CSVDGQKSTEAFF.

This clonotype came up a few times. The chain uses TRBV12-3 or TRBV12-4 and TRBJ2-4, with D perhaps matching TRBD2 (5 bases). V dropped 5 bases and J dropped 13 bases, with 15 bases sitting between them. CDR3 size: 12 residues. The CDR3 spells CASSPTREEQYF. DNA of the CDR3: TGTGCCAGCAGTCCCACACGGGAAGAGCAGTACTTC.

This clonotype has a handful of counts. V and J are TRBV2 and TRBJ2-7; D is ambiguous. In germline, CDR1 is SNHLY, CDR2 FYNNEI. Trimming stripped 3 bases from V and 9 bases from J, with 15 bases between. The length of the CDR3 is 13 residues. CDR3: CASSDMGYPRQYF. DNA for the CDR3: TGTGCCAGCAGTGATATGGGCTACCCAAGGCAGTACTTC.

This clonotype was found a few times. The gene calls are TRBV4-1 and TRBJ2-1, with D possibly being TRBD1 or TRBD2 (5 bases each). The length of the CDR3 is 15 residues. Germline values: CDR1 MGHRA, CDR2 YSYEKL. V lost 4 bases to trimming and J lost 1 base, with 11 bases between them. CDR3 protein: CASSRRGLSYNEQFF. DNA for the CDR3: TGCGCCAGCAGCCGCCGGGGCCTTTCCTACAATGAGCAGTTCTTC.

CDR3 loop: CASSHFRGEQYF. CDR3 nucleotide sequence: TGTGCCAGCAGCCATTTTCGCGGGGAGCAGTACTTC. The rearrangement uses TRBV3-1 and TRBJ2-7; weak D call: TRBD2 (5 bases). Trimming pared 3 bases from V and 7 bases from J, leaving 10 bases between. Germline loops: CDR1 LGHDT, CDR2 YNNKEL (reference sequence). This CDR3 has 12 residues.

This clonotype was detected a few times. The rearrangement joins TRBV5-1 to TRBJ2-5; no definite D call. With 7 bases removed from V and 4 bases from J, the gap between germline ends came to 11 bases. CDR3 length equals 12 residues. CDR1 is SGHRS and CDR2 is YFSETQ in the germline V gene. The CDR3 loop reads CASSENGETQYF. CDR3 nucleotides: TGCGCCAGCTCGGAGAACGGAGAGACCCAGTACTTC.

The CDR3 spells CASTTAGVGGETQYF. DNA of the CDR3: TGTGCCAGCACGACAGCGGGAGTGGGGGGAGAGACCCAGTACTTC. V usage is TRBV9 and J usage is TRBJ2-5; 8 nucleotides agree with TRBD2. CDR1 and CDR2 from the germline V gene are SGDLS and YYNGEE. J gave up 4 bases and V 6 bases, and 11 bases lay outside the gene matches. This CDR3 contains 15 residues.

V usage is TRBV18 and J usage is TRBJ2-7, with TRBD2 as a possible D gene (5 bases). The DNA matches TRBJ2-4 better at its end, which makes the J call doubtful. Per the germline V gene, CDR1 is KGHSH and CDR2 is LQKENI. This CDR3 is 13 amino acids long. Written as DNA, the CDR3 is TGTGCCAGCTCACCCGACGGGGTACACATTCAGTACTTC. Residues: CASSPDGVHIQYF.

This chain links TRBV29-1 with TRBJ2-7; maybe TRBD1 (5 bases). This CDR3 comprises 14 residues. With 4 bases removed from V and 0 bases from J, the gap between germline ends came to 13 bases. Germline CDR1 and CDR2: SQVTM and ANQGSEA. CDR3 sequence (DNA): TGCAGCGTTGTTCCCCAGGGTAGCTCCTACGAGCAGTACTTC. Encoded protein: CSVVPQGSSYEQYF.

The count of this clonotype is one. The rearrangement joins TRBV6-5 to TRBJ1-2, with TRBD1 as a possible D gene (5 bases). The V gene lost 5 bases and the J gene lost 5 bases, with 21 bases spanning the gap. This CDR3 comprises 16 residues. Germline V CDR1 and CDR2: MNHEY, SVGAGI. The CDR3 coding sequence is TGTGCCAGCAGTATAGGGACCAACTCGGGACCTTATGGCTACACCTTC. Protein: CASSIGTNSGPYGYTF.

The table lists this clonotype with a count of one. This may be a read error, as it is one base from a much larger clone. The chain uses TRBV20-1 and TRBJ2-3; the D gene is possibly TRBD2 (5 bases). This CDR3 region has 13 residues. Germline lookup yields CDR1 DFQATT and CDR2 SNEGSKA (reference sequence). Trimming removed 3 bases at V and 4 bases at J, with 11 bases between. CDR3 sequence reads: CSASRILADTQYF. CDR3 DNA sequence: TGCAGTGCTAGCCGAATACTAGCAGATACGCAGTATTTT.

This clonotype was seen a handful of times. This chain connects TRBV11-2 to TRBJ2-1, with no clear D. The germline V gene encodes CDR1 SGHAT and CDR2 FQNNGV. Trimming shortened V by 0 bases and J by 7 bases, and 10 bases separated the two germline ends. The length of the CDR3 is 14 residues. The CDR3 coding sequence is TGTGCCAGCAGCTTAGATCATATGGATAATGAGCAGTTCTTC. Translating it yields CASSLDHMDNEQFF.

In its sample, this clonotype was seen a few times. The V gene is TRBV20-1, the J gene TRBJ1-5, with 7 bases fitting TRBD1. The CDR3 runs 19 residues. Germline CDR1 DFQATT, CDR2 SNEGSKA (reference sequence). V was pared by 0 bases and J by 0 bases, with 14 bases of the junction left unmatched. DNA for the CDR3: TGCAGTGCTAGAGATGACGGGACAGCGAAACTATATAGCAATCAGCCCCAGCATTTT. Translating gives CSARDDGTAKLYSNQPQHF.